This TCR beta chain originates from a study of shared clonotypes between healthy human individuals. CDR1 is SGHDT, CDR2 YYEEEE, per germline. This CDR3 spans 14 amino acids. Trimming stripped 2 bases from V and 3 bases from J, with 12 bases between. Naive-designated CD8 cells lacked CD45RO, were positively enriched for CCR7, and omitted terminally differentiated effector memory CD45RA+ cells. Sequencing used immunoSEQ multiplex PCR; TCRdb keeps in-frame clones, though not all of them. This sample yields 600,000 or so clones, of which approximately 95% are seen a single time; 0.095% to 0.14% belongs to the top ten.

This receptor was identified in a woman in her thirties in good health. V gene TRBV5-6 combines with J gene TRBJ2-7; D possibly corresponds to TRBD1 (7 bases). Input material: naive CD8+ T cells sorted from blood. The CDR3, as DNA: TGTGCCAGCAGCTTTGCGGGACAGATCTACGAGCAGTACTTC. This sequence encodes CASSFAGQIYEQYF.